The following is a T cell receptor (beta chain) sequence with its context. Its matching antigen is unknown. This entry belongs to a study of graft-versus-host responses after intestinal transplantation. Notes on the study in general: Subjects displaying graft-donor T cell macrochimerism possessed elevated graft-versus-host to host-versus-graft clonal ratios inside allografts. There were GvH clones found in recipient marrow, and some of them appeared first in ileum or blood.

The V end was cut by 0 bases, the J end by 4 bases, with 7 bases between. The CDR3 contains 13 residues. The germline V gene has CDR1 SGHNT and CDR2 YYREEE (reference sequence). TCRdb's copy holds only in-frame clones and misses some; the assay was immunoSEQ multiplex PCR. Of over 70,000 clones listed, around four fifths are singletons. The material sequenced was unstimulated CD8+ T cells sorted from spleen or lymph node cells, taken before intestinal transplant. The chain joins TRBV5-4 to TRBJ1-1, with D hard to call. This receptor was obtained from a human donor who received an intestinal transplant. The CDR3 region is CASSLVGSTEAFF. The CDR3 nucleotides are TGTGCCAGCAGCTTGGTTGGCAGCACTGAAGCTTTCTTT.